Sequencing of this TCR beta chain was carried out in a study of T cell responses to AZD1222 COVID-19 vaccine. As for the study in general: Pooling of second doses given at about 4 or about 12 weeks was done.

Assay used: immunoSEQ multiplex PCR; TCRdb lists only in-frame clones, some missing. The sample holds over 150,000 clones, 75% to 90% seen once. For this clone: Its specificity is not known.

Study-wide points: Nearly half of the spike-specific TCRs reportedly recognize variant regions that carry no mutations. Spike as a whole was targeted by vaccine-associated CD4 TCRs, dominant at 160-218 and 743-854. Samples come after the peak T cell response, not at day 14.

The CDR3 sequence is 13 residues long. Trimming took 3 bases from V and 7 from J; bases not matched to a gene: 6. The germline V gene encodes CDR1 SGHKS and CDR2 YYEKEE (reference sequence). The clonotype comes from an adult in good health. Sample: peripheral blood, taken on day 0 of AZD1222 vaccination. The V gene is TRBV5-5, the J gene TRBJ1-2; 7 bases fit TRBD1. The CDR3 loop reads CASSSSQGSGYTF. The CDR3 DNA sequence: TGTGCCAGCAGCTCCTCACAGGGGAGTGGCTACACCTTC. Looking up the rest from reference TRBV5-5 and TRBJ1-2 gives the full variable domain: DAGVTQSPTHLIKTRGQQVTLRCSPISGHKSVSWYQQVLGQGPQFIFQYYEKEERGRGNFPDRFSARQFPNYSSELNVNALLLGDSALYLCASSSSQGSGYTFGSGTRLTVV.